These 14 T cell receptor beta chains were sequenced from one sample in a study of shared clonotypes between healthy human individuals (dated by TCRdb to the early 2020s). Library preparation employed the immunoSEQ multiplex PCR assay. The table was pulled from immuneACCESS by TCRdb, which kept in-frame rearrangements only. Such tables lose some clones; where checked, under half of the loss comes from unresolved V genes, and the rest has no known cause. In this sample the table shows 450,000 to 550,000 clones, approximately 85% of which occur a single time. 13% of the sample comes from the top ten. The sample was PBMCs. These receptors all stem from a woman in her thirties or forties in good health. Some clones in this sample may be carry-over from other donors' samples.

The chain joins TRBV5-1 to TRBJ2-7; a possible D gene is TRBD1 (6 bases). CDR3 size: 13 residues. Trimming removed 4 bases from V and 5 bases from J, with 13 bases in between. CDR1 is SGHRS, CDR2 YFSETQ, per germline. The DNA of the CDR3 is TGCGCCAGCAGCCGCCAGGGGATTGACGAGCAGTACTTC. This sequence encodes CASSRQGIDEQYF.

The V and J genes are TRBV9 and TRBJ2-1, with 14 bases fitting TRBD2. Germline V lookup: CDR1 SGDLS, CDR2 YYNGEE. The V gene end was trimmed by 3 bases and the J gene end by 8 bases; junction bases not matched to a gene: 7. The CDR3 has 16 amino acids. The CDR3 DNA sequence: TGTGCCAGCAGCGGACTAGCGGGAGGGTTTTTGCATGAGCAGTTCTTC. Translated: CASSGLAGGFLHEQFF.

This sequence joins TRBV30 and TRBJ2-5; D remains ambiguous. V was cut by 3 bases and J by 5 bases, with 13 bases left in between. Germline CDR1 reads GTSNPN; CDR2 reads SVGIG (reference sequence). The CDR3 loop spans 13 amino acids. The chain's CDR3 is CAWSATFGETQYF. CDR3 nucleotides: TGTGCCTGGAGCGCAACCTTTGGGGAGACCCAGTACTTC.

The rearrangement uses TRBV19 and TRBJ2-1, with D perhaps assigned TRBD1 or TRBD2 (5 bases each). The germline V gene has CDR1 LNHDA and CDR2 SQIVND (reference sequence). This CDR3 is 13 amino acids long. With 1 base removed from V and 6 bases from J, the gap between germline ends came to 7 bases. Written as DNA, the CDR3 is TGTGCCAGTAGTATAGTGAGGGGCAATGAGCAGTTCTTC. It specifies CASSIVRGNEQFF.

CDR3 bases: TGTGCCAGCAGCGTAGGGCGGCCTGCAATCGGAACAGATACGCAGTATTTT. This encodes CASSVGRPAIGTDTQYF. The rearrangement uses TRBV9 and TRBJ2-3; D unclear. CDR3 length equals 17 residues. Trimming removed 0 bases from V and 3 bases from J, with 17 bases in between. Germline V gene lookup returns CDR1 SGDLS and CDR2 YYNGEE.

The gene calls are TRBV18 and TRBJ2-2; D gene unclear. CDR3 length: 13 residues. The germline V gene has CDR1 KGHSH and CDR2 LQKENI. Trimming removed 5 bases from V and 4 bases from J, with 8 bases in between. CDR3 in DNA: TGTGCCAGCTCAGACACCCTCACCGGGGAGCTGTTTTTT. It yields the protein CASSDTLTGELFF. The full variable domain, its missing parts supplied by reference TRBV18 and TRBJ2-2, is NAGVMQNPRHLVRRRGQEARLRCSPMKGHSHVYWYRQLPEEGLKFMVYLQKENIIDESGMPKERFSAEFPKEGPSILRIQQVVRGDSAAYFCASSDTLTGELFFGEGSRLTVL.

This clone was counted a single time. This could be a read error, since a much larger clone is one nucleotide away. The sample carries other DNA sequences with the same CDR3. The CDR3 protein is CASSPGTSLQETQYF. CDR3 DNA: TGTGCCAGCAGCCCCGGGACTAGTCTCCAAGAGACCCAATACTTC. The chain has TRBV9 and TRBJ2-5, with 8 bases aligning to TRBD2. The germline V gene encodes CDR1 SGDLS and CDR2 YYNGEE. The CDR3 has 15 residues.

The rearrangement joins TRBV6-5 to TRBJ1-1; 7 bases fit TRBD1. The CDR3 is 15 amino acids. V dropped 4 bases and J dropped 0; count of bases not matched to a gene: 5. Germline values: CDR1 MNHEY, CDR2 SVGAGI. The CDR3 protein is CASSFSTGMNTEAFF. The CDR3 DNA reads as TGTGCCAGCAGTTTCTCGACAGGGATGAACACTGAAGCTTTCTTT.

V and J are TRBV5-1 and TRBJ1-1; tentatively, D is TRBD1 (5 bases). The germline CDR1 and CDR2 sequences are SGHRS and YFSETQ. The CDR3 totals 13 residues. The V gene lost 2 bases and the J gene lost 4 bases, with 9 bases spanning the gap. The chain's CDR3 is CASSFFGATEAFF. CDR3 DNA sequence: TGCGCCAGCAGCTTTTTCGGGGCCACTGAAGCTTTCTTT.

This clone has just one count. In nucleotides, the CDR3 is TGTGCCAGTAGTACGCCGGGACAGGGCCTCTATGGCTACACCTTC. It codes for CASSTPGQGLYGYTF. The chain links TRBV19 to TRBJ1-2; TRBD1 agrees at 9 bases. V lost 4 bases and J lost 4; bases outside the gene matches: 7. The germline V gene has CDR1 LNHDA and CDR2 SQIVND (reference sequence). This CDR3 spans 15 amino acids.

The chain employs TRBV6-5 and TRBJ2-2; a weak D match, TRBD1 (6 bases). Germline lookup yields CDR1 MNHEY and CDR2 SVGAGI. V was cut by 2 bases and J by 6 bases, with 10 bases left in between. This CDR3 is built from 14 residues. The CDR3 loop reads CASSYNRDPGELFF. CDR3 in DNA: TGTGCCAGCAGTTACAACAGGGATCCCGGGGAGCTGTTTTTT.

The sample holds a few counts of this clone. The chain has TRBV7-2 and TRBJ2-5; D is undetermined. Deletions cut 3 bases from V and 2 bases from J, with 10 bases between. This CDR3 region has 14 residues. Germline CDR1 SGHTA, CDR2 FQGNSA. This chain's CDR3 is CASSFFGPQETQYF. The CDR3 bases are TGTGCCAGCAGCTTTTTCGGGCCACAAGAGACCCAGTACTTC.

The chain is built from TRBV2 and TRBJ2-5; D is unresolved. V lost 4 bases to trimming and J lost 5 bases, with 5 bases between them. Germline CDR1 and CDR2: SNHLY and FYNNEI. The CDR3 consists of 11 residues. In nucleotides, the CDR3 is TGTGCCAGCAGTGTCGGCGAGACCCAGTACTTC. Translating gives CASSVGETQYF.

The CDR3 is CASSPQTANQPQHF. CDR3 nucleotide sequence: TGTGCCAGCTCACCGCAGACAGCTAATCAGCCCCAGCATTTT. The V and J genes are TRBV18 and TRBJ1-5; D is perhaps TRBD1 (5 bases). Trimming stripped 3 bases from V and 4 bases from J, with 10 bases between. The CDR3 has 14 amino acids. CDR1 is KGHSH, CDR2 LQKENI, per germline.